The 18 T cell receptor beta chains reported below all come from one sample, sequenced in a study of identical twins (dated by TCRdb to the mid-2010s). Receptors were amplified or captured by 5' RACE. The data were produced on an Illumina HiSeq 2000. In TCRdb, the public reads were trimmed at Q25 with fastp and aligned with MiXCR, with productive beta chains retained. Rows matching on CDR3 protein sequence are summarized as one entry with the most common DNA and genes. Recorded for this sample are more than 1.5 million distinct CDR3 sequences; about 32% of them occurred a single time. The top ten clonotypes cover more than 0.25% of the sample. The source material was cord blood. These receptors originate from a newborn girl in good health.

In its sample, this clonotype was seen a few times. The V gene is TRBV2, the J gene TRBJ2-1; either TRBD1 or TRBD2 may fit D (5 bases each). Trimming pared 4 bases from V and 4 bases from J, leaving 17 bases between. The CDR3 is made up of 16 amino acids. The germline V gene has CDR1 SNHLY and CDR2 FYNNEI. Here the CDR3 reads CASSARTSGSYNEQFF. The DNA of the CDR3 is TGTGCCAGCAGTGCCCGCACGTCAGGGAGTTACAATGAGCAGTTCTTC.

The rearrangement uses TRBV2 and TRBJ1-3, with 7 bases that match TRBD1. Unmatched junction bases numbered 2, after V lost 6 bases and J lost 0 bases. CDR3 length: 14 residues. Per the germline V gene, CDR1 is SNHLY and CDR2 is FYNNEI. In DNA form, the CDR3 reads TGTGCCAGCAGGACAGGGACCTCTGGAAACACCATATATTTT. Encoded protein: CASRTGTSGNTIYF.

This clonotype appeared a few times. As DNA, the CDR3 is TGTGCCAGCAGCCTCTACTTTAGCGGGGGGAACACCGGGGAGCTGTTTTTT. This translates into CASSLYFSGGNTGELFF. The chain uses TRBV4-2 and TRBJ2-2; TRBD2 agrees at 9 bases. Germline V lookup: CDR1 LGHNA, CDR2 YNFKEQ. The CDR3 length is 17 residues. V lost 4 bases and J lost 1; bases outside the gene matches: 7.

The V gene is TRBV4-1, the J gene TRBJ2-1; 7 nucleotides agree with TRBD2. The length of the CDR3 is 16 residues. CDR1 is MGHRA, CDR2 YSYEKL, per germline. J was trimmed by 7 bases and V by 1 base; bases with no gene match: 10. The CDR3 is CASSQAPSGPGNEQFF. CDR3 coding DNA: TGCGCCAGCAGCCAAGCCCCTAGCGGCCCCGGGAATGAGCAGTTCTTC.

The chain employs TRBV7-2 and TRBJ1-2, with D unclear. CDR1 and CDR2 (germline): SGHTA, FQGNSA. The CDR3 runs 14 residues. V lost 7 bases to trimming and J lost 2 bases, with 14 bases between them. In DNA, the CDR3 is TGTGCCAGCACCTTCTCGGGTCCCAACTATGGCTACACCTTC. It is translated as CASTFSGPNYGYTF.

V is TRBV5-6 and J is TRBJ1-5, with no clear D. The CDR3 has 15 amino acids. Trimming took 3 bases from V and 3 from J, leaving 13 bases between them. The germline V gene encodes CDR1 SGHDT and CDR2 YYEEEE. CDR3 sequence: CASSSGPRTNQPQHF. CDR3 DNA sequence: TGTGCCAGCAGCTCCGGGCCTCGAACCAATCAGCCCCAGCATTTT.

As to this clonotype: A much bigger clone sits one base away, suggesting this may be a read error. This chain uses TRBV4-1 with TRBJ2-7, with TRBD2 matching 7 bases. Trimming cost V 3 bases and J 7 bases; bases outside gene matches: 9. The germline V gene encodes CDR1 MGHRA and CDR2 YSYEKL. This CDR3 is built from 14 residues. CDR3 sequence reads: CASSQTSLRDEQYF. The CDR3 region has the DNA TGCGCCAGCAGCCAGACTAGCCTGAGGGATGAGCAGTACTTC.

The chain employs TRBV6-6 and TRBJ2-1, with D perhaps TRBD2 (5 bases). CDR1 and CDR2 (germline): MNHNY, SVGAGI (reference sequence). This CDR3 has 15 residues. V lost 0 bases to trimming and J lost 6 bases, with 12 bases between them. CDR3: CASSYSRVSFNEQFF. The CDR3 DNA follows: TGTGCCAGCAGTTACTCGCGGGTATCGTTCAATGAGCAGTTCTTC.

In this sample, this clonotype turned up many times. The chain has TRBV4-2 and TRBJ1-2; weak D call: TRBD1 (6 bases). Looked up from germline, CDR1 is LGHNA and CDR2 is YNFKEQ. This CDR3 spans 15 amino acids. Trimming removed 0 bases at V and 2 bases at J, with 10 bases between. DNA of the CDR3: TGTGCCAGCAGCCAAGATCCGGGACAAAACTATGGCTACACCTTC. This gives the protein CASSQDPGQNYGYTF.

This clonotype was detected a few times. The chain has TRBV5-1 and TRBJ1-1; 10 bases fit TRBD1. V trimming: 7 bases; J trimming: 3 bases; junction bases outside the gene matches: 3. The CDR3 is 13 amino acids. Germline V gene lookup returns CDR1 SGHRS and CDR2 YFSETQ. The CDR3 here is CASGDRGYTEAFF. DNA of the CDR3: TGCGCCAGCGGGGACAGGGGATACACTGAAGCTTTCTTT. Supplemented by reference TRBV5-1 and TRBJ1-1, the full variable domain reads KAGVTQTPRYLIKTRGQQVTLSCSPISGHRSVSWYQQTPGQGLQFLFEYFSETQRNKGNFPGRFSGRQFSNSRSEMNVSTLELGDSALYLCASGDRGYTEAFFGQGTRLTVV.

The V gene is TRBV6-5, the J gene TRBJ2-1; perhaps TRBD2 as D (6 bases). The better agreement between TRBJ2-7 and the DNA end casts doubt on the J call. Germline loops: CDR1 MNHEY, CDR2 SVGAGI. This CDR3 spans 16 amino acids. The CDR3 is CASSYLIGSSYNEQYF. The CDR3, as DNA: TGTGCCAGCAGTTACCTCATCGGGAGCTCCTACAATGAGCAGTACTTC.

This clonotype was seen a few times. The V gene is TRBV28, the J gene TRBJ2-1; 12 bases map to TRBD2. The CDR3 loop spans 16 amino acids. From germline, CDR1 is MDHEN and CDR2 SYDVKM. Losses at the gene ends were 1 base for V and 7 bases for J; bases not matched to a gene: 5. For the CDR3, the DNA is TGTGCCAGCAGTTTATTTCTAGCGGGAGGGCCGAATGAGCAGTTCTTC. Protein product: CASSLFLAGGPNEQFF.

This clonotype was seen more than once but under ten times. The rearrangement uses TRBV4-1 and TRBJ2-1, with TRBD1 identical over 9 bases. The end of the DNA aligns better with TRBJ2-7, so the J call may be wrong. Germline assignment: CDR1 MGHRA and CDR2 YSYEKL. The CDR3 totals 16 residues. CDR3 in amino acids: CASSQEGGQGYNEQYF. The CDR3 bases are TGCGCCAGCAGCCAAGAGGGGGGACAGGGCTACAATGAGCAGTACTTC.

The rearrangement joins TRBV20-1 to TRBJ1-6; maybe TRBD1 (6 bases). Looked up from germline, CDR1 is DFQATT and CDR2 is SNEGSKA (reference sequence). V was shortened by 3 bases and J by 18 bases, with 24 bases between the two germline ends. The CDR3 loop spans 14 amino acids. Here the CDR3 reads CSARHPQGHPTCHF. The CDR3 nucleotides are TGCAGTGCTAGGCATCCACAGGGCCATCCTACCTGCCACTTT.

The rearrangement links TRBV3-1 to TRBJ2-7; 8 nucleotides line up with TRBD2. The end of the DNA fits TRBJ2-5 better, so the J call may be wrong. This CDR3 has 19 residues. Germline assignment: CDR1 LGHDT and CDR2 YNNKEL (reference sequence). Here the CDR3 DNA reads TGTGCCAGCAGCCAAAGTCGGGGGGGGCAGTTTTACAGAAAAGAGACCCAGTACTTC. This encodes CASSQSRGGQFYRKETQYF.

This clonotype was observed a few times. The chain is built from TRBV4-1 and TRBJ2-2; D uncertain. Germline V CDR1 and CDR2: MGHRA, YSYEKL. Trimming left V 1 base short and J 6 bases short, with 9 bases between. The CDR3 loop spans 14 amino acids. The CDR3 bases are TGCGCCAGCAGCCAAGGGGGTATCGCCGGGGAGCTGTTTTTT. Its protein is CASSQGGIAGELFF.

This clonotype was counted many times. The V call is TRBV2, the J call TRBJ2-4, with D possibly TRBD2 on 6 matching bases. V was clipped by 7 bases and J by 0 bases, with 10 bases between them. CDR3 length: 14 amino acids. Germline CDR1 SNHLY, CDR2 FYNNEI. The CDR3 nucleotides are TGTGCCAGCACCCCGGGACTAGCCAAAAACATTCAGTACTTC. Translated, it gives CASTPGLAKNIQYF.

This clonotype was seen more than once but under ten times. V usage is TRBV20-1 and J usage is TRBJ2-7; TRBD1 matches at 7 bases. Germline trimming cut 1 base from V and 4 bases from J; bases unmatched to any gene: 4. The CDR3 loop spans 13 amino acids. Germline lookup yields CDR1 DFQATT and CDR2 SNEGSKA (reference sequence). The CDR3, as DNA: TGCAGTGCTAGAGGGGGACAGTCGTACGAGCAGTACTTC. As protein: CSARGGQSYEQYF.